This passage covers 22 T cell receptor beta chains from one sample sequenced in a study of blood T cell repertoires in COVID-19. The repertoire was sequenced with immunoSEQ multiplex PCR; TCRdb's copy has only in-frame clones and lacks some. The sample shows some 220,000 clones, about four fifths of them seen only once. The sample taken for sequencing was peripheral blood. The receptors shown here come from a middle-aged man with acute or convalescent COVID-19.

This rearrangement joins TRBV7-8 to TRBJ2-7, with TRBD2 matching over 8 bases. CDR3 size: 14 residues. The V gene's germline CDR1 is SGHVS and CDR2 FQNEAQ. Unmatched junction bases numbered 2, after V lost 1 base and J lost 3 bases. The CDR3 coding sequence is TGTGCCAGCAGCTTAGGACTAGCGCTCTACGAGCAGTACTTC. Its protein is CASSLGLALYEQYF.

V is TRBV24-1 and J is TRBJ1-2, with D possibly being TRBD1 (5 bases). The CDR3 has 15 residues. Germline V CDR1 and CDR2: KGHDR, SFDVKD. V shed 1 base and J shed 4 bases, with 12 bases lying between them. In nucleotides, the CDR3 is TGTGCCACCAGTGATTTCCCCCGGGGGGGCTATGGCTACACCTTC. Protein product: CATSDFPRGGYGYTF.

The chain combines TRBV3-1 (or the pseudogene TRBV3-2) with TRBJ2-4; perhaps TRBD2 as D (6 bases). Deletions cut 0 bases from V and 2 bases from J, with 11 bases between. This CDR3 spans 16 amino acids. The germline V gene encodes CDR1 LGHDT and CDR2 YNNKEL (reference sequence). CDR3 nucleotides: TGTGCCAGCAGCCAAGATATGGGGGGTACCAAAAACATTCAGTACTTC. Translation: CASSQDMGGTKNIQYF.

This clone was detected a few times. The chain is built from TRBV7-9 and TRBJ2-1; a weak D match, TRBD2 (5 bases). CDR1 SEHNR and CDR2 FQNEAQ come from the germline V gene (reference sequence). Deletions cut 4 bases from V and 0 bases from J, with 10 bases between. The CDR3 totals 15 residues. CDR3 sequence: CASSSSRSSYNEQFF. The CDR3, as DNA: TGTGCCAGCAGCTCTAGCAGGAGCTCCTACAATGAGCAGTTCTTC.

Written as DNA, the CDR3 is TGTGCCAGCAGGTCGACAGGTTTAGCAACCGGGGAGCTGTTTTTT. This gives the protein CASRSTGLATGELFF. J is TRBJ2-2 and V is TRBV9, with D maybe TRBD1 (6 bases). The germline CDR1 and CDR2 sequences are SGDLS and YYNGEE. Trimming pared 5 bases from V and 5 bases from J, leaving 16 bases between. The CDR3 loop spans 15 amino acids.

The chain uses TRBV5-5 and TRBJ2-2; tentatively, D is TRBD2 (6 bases). Trimming took 0 bases from V and 8 from J, leaving 8 bases between them. From germline, CDR1 is SGHKS and CDR2 YYEKEE (reference sequence). The CDR3 spans 13 residues. The CDR3 DNA reads as TGTGCCAGCAGCTTGGAAGGGAGGGGGGAGCTGTTTTTT. It specifies CASSLEGRGELFF.

This rearrangement joins TRBV9 to TRBJ2-7; 9 bases map to TRBD2. Germline CDR1 SGDLS, CDR2 YYNGEE. V shed 0 bases, J shed 0 bases, and the junction held 1 base outside the gene matches. The CDR3 is 15 residues long. The CDR3: CASSVGLADSYEQYF. The CDR3 nucleotides are TGTGCCAGCAGCGTAGGACTAGCGGACTCCTACGAGCAGTACTTC.

The rearrangement uses TRBV9 and TRBJ2-5; D gene unclear. Germline assignment: CDR1 SGDLS and CDR2 YYNGEE. The CDR3 extends over 13 amino acids. V was cut by 0 bases and J by 5 bases, with 8 bases left in between. The CDR3 DNA follows: TGTGCCAGCAGCGTAGCGGTGAGTGAGACCCAGTACTTC. Protein sequence: CASSVAVSETQYF.

At least ten counts were recorded for this clone. The J gene is TRBJ2-1, the V gene TRBV11-3; tentative D call: TRBD1 (6 bases). The germline V gene has CDR1 SGHNT and CDR2 YENEEA. Trimming took 6 bases from V and 7 from J, leaving 10 bases between them. This CDR3 is 12 amino acids long. The DNA of the CDR3 is TGTGCCAGCAGTAAGGGGGAGAATGAGCAGTTCTTC. It encodes CASSKGENEQFF.

The J gene is TRBJ2-7, the V gene TRBV5-1; 8 bases are shared with TRBD1. The CDR3 extends over 17 amino acids. The germline CDR1 and CDR2 sequences are SGHRS and YFSETQ. The V segment lost 1 base and the J segment 0 bases; nucleotides outside the gene matches: 9. In DNA form, the CDR3 reads TGCGCCAGCAGCTTGACAGGGGGGCTAGCGCGCTCCTACGAGCAGTACTTC. Its protein product is CASSLTGGLARSYEQYF.

The chain combines TRBV3-1 (or the pseudogene TRBV3-2) with TRBJ1-6; D is possibly TRBD1 (5 bases). This CDR3 contains 17 residues. Trimming took 0 bases from V and 8 from J, leaving 17 bases between them. CDR1 LGHDT and CDR2 YNNKEL come from the germline V gene (reference sequence). This CDR3 reads CASSQDWREVGDSPLHF. The CDR3 coding sequence is TGTGCCAGCAGCCAAGATTGGCGGGAGGTAGGGGATTCACCCCTCCACTTT.

The CDR3 sequence: CASSYTSLTEPEAFF. CDR3 DNA: TGTGCCAGCAGTTACACAAGCCTGACAGAACCCGAAGCTTTCTTT. V usage is TRBV6-5 and J usage is TRBJ1-1, with a possible D match to TRBD1 (5 bases). The V end lost 2 bases, the J end lost 8 bases, and 18 bases lay between the germline ends. The CDR3 spans 15 residues. Germline V CDR1 and CDR2: MNHEY, SVGAGI.

This chain joins TRBV28 and TRBJ2-1; TRBD1 matches at 7 bases. CDR1 and CDR2 from the germline V gene are MDHEN and SYDVKM. The CDR3 is 15 amino acids. V gave up 5 bases and J gave up 1 base; unmatched junction bases: 5. For the CDR3, the DNA is TGTGCCAGCAGTGAACTACAGGGGTCCTACAATGAGCAGTTCTTC. Protein sequence: CASSELQGSYNEQFF.

The rearrangement uses TRBV5-5 and TRBJ2-1; 7 bases map to TRBD2. V dropped 2 bases and J dropped 0; count of bases not matched to a gene: 2. This CDR3 region has 15 residues. Germline V gene sequence: CDR1 SGHKS, CDR2 YYEKEE (reference sequence). This CDR3 reads CASSFQRDSYNEQFF. The CDR3 DNA reads TGTGCCAGCAGCTTCCAGCGGGACTCCTACAATGAGCAGTTCTTC.

The V and J genes are TRBV2 and TRBJ2-3; the D is unclear. The CDR3 runs to 15 residues. CDR1 and CDR2 (germline): SNHLY, FYNNEI. V lost 3 bases and J 0 bases, leaving 10 bases between the germline ends. DNA of the CDR3: TGTGCCAGCAGTGAGCAAGACTTCAGCACAGATACGCAGTATTTT. Translating it yields CASSEQDFSTDTQYF.

The J gene is TRBJ1-2, the V gene TRBV5-1; D is ambiguous. Between the trimmed V and J ends, which lost 5 bases and 3 bases, there was a span of 14 bases. Germline CDR1 is SGHRS and CDR2 is YFSETQ. The CDR3 totals 14 residues. The CDR3 sequence is CASRSGMVDYGYTF. Written as DNA, the CDR3 is TGCGCCAGCAGATCGGGGATGGTCGACTATGGCTACACCTTC. Together with reference TRBV5-1 and TRBJ1-2, the CDR3 gives the full variable domain: KAGVTQTPRYLIKTRGQQVTLSCSPISGHRSVSWYQQTPGQGLQFLFEYFSETQRNKGNFPGRFSGRQFSNSRSEMNVSTLELGDSALYLCASRSGMVDYGYTFGSGTRLTVV.

This clone came up once. The genes are TRBV19 and TRBJ1-5, with D possibly matching TRBD1 (6 bases). Germline assignment: CDR1 LNHDA and CDR2 SQIVND (reference sequence). Trimming removed 4 bases from V and 5 bases from J, with 21 bases in between. This CDR3 contains 17 residues. CDR3 amino acids: CASSTIAQGIGHQPQHF. CDR3 nucleotides: TGTGCCAGTAGTACCATCGCACAGGGAATAGGACATCAGCCCCAGCATTTT.

The chain employs TRBV7-9 and TRBJ1-3, with D unclear. V gave up 9 bases and J gave up 0 bases, with 12 bases separating them. Germline values: CDR1 SEHNR, CDR2 FQNEAQ (reference sequence). The CDR3 runs to 14 residues. CDR3 region: CASAFGGSGNTIYF. DNA for the CDR3: TGTGCCAGTGCCTTTGGAGGCTCTGGAAACACCATATATTTT.

The chain combines TRBV2 with TRBJ2-1; 10 bases are a match to TRBD2. The ends lost 2 bases at V and 4 bases at J; junction bases unmatched: 2. The CDR3 spans 15 residues. The germline V gene has CDR1 SNHLY and CDR2 FYNNEI. The CDR3, as DNA: TGTGCCAGCAGTGAACCTAGCGGGAGTTACAATGAGCAGTTCTTC. This encodes CASSEPSGSYNEQFF. Supplemented by reference TRBV2 and TRBJ2-1, the full variable domain reads EPEVTQTPSHQVTQMGQEVILRCVPISNHLYFYWYRQILGQKVEFLVSFYNNEISEKSEIFDDQFSVERPDGSNFTLKIRSTKLEDSAMYFCASSEPSGSYNEQFFGPGTRLTVL.

Only one count was recorded for this clone. The chain carries TRBV6-1 and TRBJ2-7; 7 bases are shared with TRBD1. Unmatched junction bases numbered 8, after V lost 3 bases and J lost 0 bases. Looked up from germline, CDR1 is MNHNS and CDR2 is SASEGT. This CDR3 region has 16 residues. The CDR3 loop reads CASSEGTDPGSYEQYF. CDR3 nucleotide sequence: TGTGCCAGCAGTGAGGGGACAGACCCGGGCTCCTACGAGCAGTACTTC.

This chain links TRBV10-3 with TRBJ2-7, with 12 nucleotides matching TRBD1. Unmatched junction bases numbered 7, after V lost 6 bases and J lost 7 bases. The germline gives CDR1 ENHRY, CDR2 SYGVKD. The CDR3 spans 14 residues. The CDR3 DNA follows: TGTGCCATCAGCCAGGGACAGGGGGCTGGGGAGCAGTACTTC. This translates into CAISQGQGAGEQYF.

This clone has only one observation. The chain employs TRBV6-5 and TRBJ2-3; D is perhaps TRBD2 (7 bases). CDR1 and CDR2 from the germline V gene are MNHEY and SVGAGI. This CDR3 has 15 amino acids. The V end was cut by 2 bases, the J end by 4 bases, with 13 bases between. The CDR3: CASSYGGGGPDTQYF. For the CDR3, the DNA is TGTGCCAGCAGTTACGGGGGAGGGGGTCCAGATACGCAGTATTTT.